The 7 T cell receptor beta chains in this list originate from one sample, sequenced in a study of radiotherapy plus CTLA-4 blockade in lung cancer. TCRdb keeps only in-frame clones here, not all; method: immunoSEQ multiplex PCR. Here the sample spans about 85,000 clones, roughly 86% being singletons. The sample was peripheral blood, taken from a patient treated with radiotherapy plus ipilimumab. The receptor source for this set is a human donor with non-small cell lung cancer who had a partial response to radiotherapy plus ipilimumab.

The chain is built from TRBV19 and TRBJ2-3, with 7 bases matching TRBD1. After removal of 3 bases from V and 8 bases from J, the junction contained 8 bases not matched to a gene. Germline values: CDR1 LNHDA, CDR2 SQIVND (reference sequence). The CDR3 spans 14 residues. CDR3 amino acids: CASSIGQDVGTQYF. The CDR3 nucleotides read TGTGCCAGTAGTATCGGACAGGACGTAGGTACGCAGTATTTT.

This sequence joins TRBV9 and TRBJ1-5; D ambiguous. The CDR3 runs to 14 residues. Trimming pared 0 bases from V and 0 bases from J, leaving 4 bases between. Per germline, CDR1 SGDLS and CDR2 YYNGEE. The CDR3 region has the DNA TGTGCCAGCAGCGTAGGTTATAGCAATCAGCCCCAGCATTTT. It translates to CASSVGYSNQPQHF.

By its share, this clone is medium-sized. V and J are TRBV9 and TRBJ1-4; D is ambiguous. The germline V and J ends were trimmed by 0 bases and 6 bases, with 12 bases remaining between them. The CDR3 totals 15 residues. CDR1 is SGDLS and CDR2 is YYNGEE in the germline V gene. In DNA, the CDR3 is TGTGCCAGCAGCGTAGTGGGCAGGCCTGATGAAAAACTGTTTTTT. It codes for CASSVVGRPDEKLFF.

This clone turned up a few times. This chain connects TRBV19 to TRBJ2-2; no clear D gene. Germline loops: CDR1 LNHDA, CDR2 SQIVND (reference sequence). V was shortened by 5 bases and J by 3 bases, with 7 bases between the two germline ends. The CDR3 has 13 amino acids. The CDR3 region has the DNA TGTGCCAGTAGTTCAATGTACACCGGGGAGCTGTTTTTT. Translated, it gives CASSSMYTGELFF.

V and J are TRBV5-8 and TRBJ2-1; D may be TRBD2 (7 bases). CDR1 and CDR2 (germline): SGHTS, YDEGEE. The CDR3 has 15 amino acids. V was cut by 5 bases and J by 2 bases, with 14 bases left in between. CDR3: CASRLGGATYNEQFF. The CDR3 DNA reads as TGTGCCAGCAGACTGGGGGGGGCCACCTACAATGAGCAGTTCTTC.

This chain joins TRBV9 and TRBJ1-4; D perhaps matches TRBD1 (5 bases). The V end lost 0 bases, the J end lost 8 bases, and 14 bases lay between the germline ends. The CDR3 is 15 amino acids. Germline V gives CDR1 SGDLS, CDR2 YYNGEE. For the CDR3, the DNA is TGTGCCAGCAGCGTAGCTGGTCAGGGTGGCGAAAAACTGTTTTTT. This encodes CASSVAGQGGEKLFF.

The CDR3 reads CASRRGYEQFF. CDR3 in DNA: TGTGCCAGCAGACGCGGTTATGAGCAGTTCTTC. The chain couples TRBV14 to TRBJ2-1, with D uncertain. V lost 6 bases to trimming and J lost 8 bases, with 8 bases between them. Germline V lookup: CDR1 SGHDN, CDR2 FVKESK. There are 11 residues in the CDR3. Combining the CDR3 with reference TRBV14 and TRBJ2-1 gives the whole variable domain EAGVTQFPSHSVIEKGQTVTLRCDPISGHDNLYWYRRVMGKEIKFLLHFVKESKQDESGMPNNRFLAERTGGTYSTLKVQPAELEDSGVYFCASRRGYEQFFGPGTRLTVL.